This T cell receptor beta chain was observed in a study of Graves' ophthalmopathy and Graves' hyperthyroidism. Study-wide results and limits: Progression of ophthalmopathy was predicted by the model with around 68% sensitivity and less than 85% specificity.

Amplification from RNA transcripts yielded the TCR beta CDR3 regions. HTBI primers were employed in first-round RT-PCR, then a second-round multiplex PCR followed. TCRdb redid the calling of the multiplex PCR reads with MiXCR, one entry per CDR3 protein. This repertoire shows hundreds of thousands of distinct CDR3 sequences, around 21% found once; its top ten account for 3%. This clonotype was counted ten times or more. Its antigen remains unknown. PBMCs originated in 10 ml of fresh peripheral blood. V shed 4 bases and J 0 bases; nucleotides not matched to a gene: 4. Germline V lookup: CDR1 SGDLS, CDR2 YYNGEE. This CDR3 has 15 residues.

The sequence derives from a woman between 18 and 29 years old with stable Graves' hyperthyroidism. The gene calls are TRBV9 and TRBJ1-5; TRBD1 matches at 7 bases. Sample: peripheral blood. Written as DNA, the CDR3 is TGTGCCAGCAGCCGGACAGGCGATAGCAATCAGCCCCAGCATTTT. Amino acid sequence: CASSRTGDSNQPQHF.